The rows below give T cell receptor beta chains drawn from one sample of a study of shared clonotypes between healthy human individuals. Clones were read by immunoSEQ multiplex PCR, and TCRdb kept only the in-frame ones, dropping some. The data hold a few million clones, with 90% to 95% observed a single time. Input material: naive CD4+ T cells sorted from blood. The receptors derive from a man between 18 and 35 years old in good health. CDR3s include the opening cysteine and the closing phenylalanine or tryptophan. The D gene is left open where the match is weak. Where a row states a size, it is once, few, many or the class of an expanded clone; other rows omit it.

TGTGCCATCAGTGAAGCGCGACAGGGGGAGACCCAGTACTTC | CAISEARQGETQYF | TRBV10-3 | TRBD1 | . | TRBJ2-5
TGTGCCAGCAGGTTCGAGGACAGCAGCAATCAGCCCCAGCATTTT | CASRFEDSSNQPQHF | TRBV2 | . | . | TRBJ1-5
TGTGCCAGCAGCCCGGGGAGCACTGAAGCTTTCTTT | CASSPGSTEAFF | TRBV7-9 | . | few | TRBJ1-1
TGTGCCAGCACTGGGGGGGTCTTCTCCTACAATGAGCAGTTCTTC | CASTGGVFSYNEQFF | TRBV2 | TRBD2 | . | TRBJ2-1
TGCAGCGTCCAAAGGACAGATTTGAACACTGAAGCTTTCTTT | CSVQRTDLNTEAFF | TRBV29-1 | . | . | TRBJ1-1
TGCGCCAGCAGCCAAGTTGTGCGGGGGAAGAGTCGGAAGACCCAGTACTTC | CASSQVVRGKSRKTQYF | TRBV4-3 | TRBD2 | . | TRBJ2-5
TGTGCCAGCTCACCAAGGGCTAGCGGGAAAGAGACCCAGTACTTC | CASSPRASGKETQYF | TRBV18 | TRBD2 | . | TRBJ2-5
TGTGCCAGCAGCCAAACGTCTTCCTACGAGCAGTACTTC | CASSQTSSYEQYF | TRBV11-2 | . | . | TRBJ2-7
TGTGCCAGCACCCCGGCGAGGTACGGCACTGAAGCTTTCTTT | CASTPARYGTEAFF | TRBV5-4 | . | . | TRBJ1-1
TGTGCCAGCAGCCTAGGGGGACAACACATGAACACTGAAGCTTTCTTT | CASSLGGQHMNTEAFF | TRBV11-1 | . | . | TRBJ1-1
TGTGCCAGCAGTCCAACCCGGCTAGCGGGATCCCGGGGGAATGAGCAGTTCTTC | CASSPTRLAGSRGNEQFF | TRBV27 | TRBD2 | . | TRBJ2-1
TGTGCCAGCAGCACGATGAGTACGAACACTGAAGCTTTCTTT | CASSTMSTNTEAFF | TRBV7-2 | . | . | TRBJ1-1
TGTGCCAGCAGCTTCGGGACAGGGGGAGGGACCGGGGAGCTGTTTTTT | CASSFGTGGGTGELFF | TRBV5-6 | TRBD1 | . | TRBJ2-2
TGTGCCAGCAGCGCCGGGACAGGGACTAACTATGGCTACACCTTC | CASSAGTGTNYGYTF | TRBV6-1 | TRBD1 | . | TRBJ1-2
TGTGCCAGCAACCCGAAGGGGGCGGGATATAGCACAGATACGCAGTATTTT | CASNPKGAGYSTDTQYF | TRBV28 | . | . | TRBJ2-3
TGCGCCAGCAGTTTACAGGGCGATACTAATGAAAAACTGTTTTTT | CASSLQGDTNEKLFF | TRBV5-1 | . | . | TRBJ1-4
TGTGCCAGCAGCGTGGGTCTGGCGGAGCAAGGGCCCCAGCATTTT | CASSVGLAEQGPQHF | TRBV9 | . | . | TRBJ1-5
TGCGCCAGCAGTTCCCCGGGACTAGCGGGGGACGAGCAGTACTTC | CASSSPGLAGDEQYF | TRBV10-2 | TRBD2 | . | TRBJ2-7
TGTGCCAGCAGCTTAAGTACAGGGACAAGGATAGATGGCTACACCTTC | CASSLSTGTRIDGYTF | TRBV7-9 | . | . | TRBJ1-2
TGCAGCGTTGGGGGTGTGGGGGGCGGTCAGCCCCAGCATTTT | CSVGGVGGGQPQHF | TRBV29-1 | . | once | TRBJ1-5
TGTGCCAGCAGTGAGAGACCGGGACAGGGTAGCTCCTACGAGCAGTACTTC | CASSERPGQGSSYEQYF | TRBV6-1 | TRBD1 | . | TRBJ2-7
TGCGCCAGCAGCTCAGGGGCGGGTACAGATACGCAGTATTTT | CASSSGAGTDTQYF | TRBV5-1 | . | . | TRBJ2-3
TGTGCTAGCAGCTTAACTAGCGGGAGTACAGATACGCAGTATTTT | CASSLTSGSTDTQYF | TRBV7-7 | TRBD2 | . | TRBJ2-3
TGTGCCTGGAGTTGGTCAGGGGGAATTGGAAACACCATATATTTT | CAWSWSGGIGNTIYF | TRBV30 | TRBD1 | once | TRBJ1-3
TGTGCCAGCAGTGCAGGGGGCTATCAGCCCCAGCATTTT | CASSAGGYQPQHF | TRBV2 | TRBD1 | few | TRBJ1-5
TGTGCCAGCAGCCAAGTCGGACAGGGGGCTGGGTATGGCTACACCTTC | CASSQVGQGAGYGYTF | TRBV4-2 | TRBD1 | . | TRBJ1-2
TGTGCCAGCAGTCCTGGGACAGGGTGGGGGACTAACTATGGCTACACCTTC | CASSPGTGWGTNYGYTF | TRBV27 | TRBD1 | once | TRBJ1-2
TGCGCCAGCAGCTTACCCCTGGCAGGGACGAACACCGGGGAGCTGTTTTTT | CASSLPLAGTNTGELFF | TRBV5-1 | . | . | TRBJ2-2
TGCAGCGTTGCTGGCTTGGCCAAAAACATTCAGTACTTC | CSVAGLAKNIQYF | TRBV29-1 | . | . | TRBJ2-4
TGTGCCAGCAGGGGCTCCTACAATGAGCAGTTCTTC | CASRGSYNEQFF | TRBV25-1 | . | . | TRBJ2-1
TGTGCCAGCAGCTTAGAGCCCCCCTACGAGCAGTACTTC | CASSLEPPYEQYF | TRBV7-9 | . | . | TRBJ2-7
TGTGCCAGTAGTATATCTGGTTCAGTCCTTACCTACGAGCAGTACTTC | CASSISGSVLTYEQYF | TRBV19 | . | . | TRBJ2-7
TGTGCCTGGAATACGGGCGGCGAGCAGTACTTC | CAWNTGGEQYF | TRBV30 | . | once | TRBJ2-7
TGTGCCAGCAGCATTCCGGGACTAGCGGGGGGCAAAGAGACCCAGTACTTC | CASSIPGLAGGKETQYF | TRBV5-4 | TRBD2 | . | TRBJ2-5
TGTGCCAGCAGCTTAGAGTCGTGGGGACACGAGCAGTACTTC | CASSLESWGHEQYF | TRBV11-3 | . | . | TRBJ2-7
TGTGCCATCACGGACAAACCGGGGACAGGCTCTGGAAACACCATATATTTT | CAITDKPGTGSGNTIYF | TRBV10-3 | TRBD1 | . | TRBJ1-3
TGTGCCAGCAGCCCCCCCTTGAGTCAGAAGAACACTGAAGCTTTCTTT | CASSPPLSQKNTEAFF | TRBV6-6 | . | . | TRBJ1-1
TGTGCCACCAGCAGAGATGCAGGGAATGAAAAACTGTTTTTT | CATSRDAGNEKLFF | TRBV15 | . | . | TRBJ1-4
TGTGCCAGCGTCTCGACAGGTCCGGGCGGGGAGCTGTTTTTT | CASVSTGPGGELFF | TRBV2 | . | . | TRBJ2-2
TGCGCCAGCAGCTTGGCGACAGGGGCAAACACAGATACGCAGTATTTT | CASSLATGANTDTQYF | TRBV5-1 | TRBD1 | . | TRBJ2-3
TGCGCCAGCAGTCCCTTCTGGACGGAAAGGGGCTACACTGAAGCTTTCTTT | CASSPFWTERGYTEAFF | TRBV23-1 | . | . | TRBJ1-1
TGTGCCAGCAGTGATACCGGGACAGGGGGCACAGATACGCAGTATTTT | CASSDTGTGGTDTQYF | TRBV28 | TRBD1 | . | TRBJ2-3
TGTGCCATCAGTGGTCTAGGGGACGGGGTCTACGAGCAGTACTTC | CAISGLGDGVYEQYF | TRBV10-3 | . | . | TRBJ2-7
TGCGCCAGCAGCTTGAGACTAGCGGGAGGGGAGACCCAGTACTTC | CASSLRLAGGETQYF | TRBV5-1 | TRBD2 | . | TRBJ2-5
TGTGCCAGTAGTACGACAGGGGTACTGAACACTGAAGCTTTCTTT | CASSTTGVLNTEAFF | TRBV19 | TRBD1 | few | TRBJ1-1
TGTGCCTGGTCTGGACTTACCACCGGGGAGCTGTTTTTT | CAWSGLTTGELFF | TRBV30 | . | . | TRBJ2-2
TGCGCCAGCAGCTGGGGCCTGGCGGGGGCGTTTTCCGGGGAGCTGTTTTTT | CASSWGLAGAFSGELFF | TRBV5-1 | . | . | TRBJ2-2
TGCAGTGCTGCGCCGGGACATACGCAGTATTTT | CSAAPGHTQYF | TRBV20-1 | . | once | TRBJ2-3
TGTGCCAGTGCAGGCTCTGGGGCCAACGTCCTGACTTTC | CASAGSGANVLTF | TRBV2 | . | . | TRBJ2-6
TGTGCCAGCGGCCGGACTCAGAACACCGGGGAGCTGTTTTTT | CASGRTQNTGELFF | TRBV6-5 | . | once | TRBJ2-2
TGCGCCAGCAGAAGAAGCGGGGGGCCCCAGGGTCACTCCTACAATGAGCAGTTCTTC | CASRRSGGPQGHSYNEQFF | TRBV10-1 | TRBD2 | . | TRBJ2-1
TGTGCCAGCTCACCTCCCGCCGGCAATGAGCAGTTCTTC | CASSPPAGNEQFF | TRBV18 | . | . | TRBJ2-1
TGTGCCAGCAGTGAATATACAGGGGACCCGGCGGTCTTC | CASSEYTGDPAVF | TRBV6-1 | TRBD1 | . | TRBJ2-1
TGTGCCAGCGTCCCGCAGGGTAACTATGGCTACACCTTC | CASVPQGNYGYTF | TRBV6-1 | . | . | TRBJ1-2
TGTGCCAGTAGTATATATGGGTACCAGCCCCAGCATTTT | CASSIYGYQPQHF | TRBV19 | . | . | TRBJ1-5
TGTGCCAGCAGCTTGGGGCAATTAGAGGGCTACACCTTC | CASSLGQLEGYTF | TRBV5-6 | . | . | TRBJ1-2
TGTGCCCACGCAGGTTCCGCTGGTGTGCCTGAAGCTTTCTTT | CAHAGSAGVPEAFF | TRBV6-5 | . | once | TRBJ1-1